The 21 T cell receptor beta chains below all came from one sample that was sequenced in a study of blood T cell repertoires in COVID-19. Produced via immunoSEQ multiplex PCR; TCRdb's table is partial and in-frame only. The data show over 55,000 clones, 83% seen once. The specimen was peripheral blood. The receptors were gathered from a man aged 45 to 65 with COVID-19, enrolled during active disease.

This clone was observed a few times. The genes are TRBV19 and TRBJ1-5, with a tentative D call TRBD1 (5 bases). The CDR3 sequence is 15 residues long. V lost 7 bases to trimming and J lost 1 base, with 14 bases between them. Germline V lookup: CDR1 LNHDA, CDR2 SQIVND (reference sequence). DNA for the CDR3: TGTGCCAGTACCCTTGGTAGGGGAAGCAATCAGCCCCAGCATTTT. Its translation: CASTLGRGSNQPQHF.

The rearrangement links TRBV19 to TRBJ2-7, with D possibly matching TRBD2 (5 bases). V lost 5 bases and J lost 5, with 13 bases in between. The CDR3 is 13 residues long. CDR1 and CDR2 from the germline V gene are LNHDA and SQIVND (reference sequence). As DNA, the CDR3 is TGTGCCAGTAGTGAAACCCGGAGGAACGAGCAGTACTTC. It specifies CASSETRRNEQYF.

About this clone: An end of the junction differs from the germline gene, which may be a read error. The V gene is TRBV7-3, the J gene TRBJ2-1; weak D call: TRBD2 (5 bases). This CDR3 has 16 residues. CDR1 and CDR2 (germline): SGHTA, FQGTGA. The CDR3 protein is CASSLTRTLMIDEQFF. The CDR3, as DNA: TGTGCCAGCAGCCTAACCCGGACTCTTATGATCGATGAGCAGTTCTTC.

This clone occurred a few times. The genes are TRBV28 and TRBJ2-7; 9 bases line up with TRBD1. V gave up 8 bases and J gave up 5 bases; unmatched junction bases: 13. In germline, CDR1 is MDHEN, CDR2 SYDVKM. This CDR3 region has 15 residues. CDR3 DNA sequence: TGTGCCAGCGCCGCGACCGGGACAGGGATCAACGAGCAGTACTTC. This translates into CASAATGTGINEQYF.

The chain is built from TRBV10-3 and TRBJ2-7; possibly TRBD2 for D (5 bases). With 6 bases removed from V and 3 bases from J, the gap between germline ends came to 12 bases. The CDR3 extends over 13 amino acids. Germline V gene lookup returns CDR1 ENHRY and CDR2 SYGVKD. The CDR3 DNA sequence: TGTGCCATCAGGGACTTGAACCACTACGAGCAGTACTTC. This translates into CAIRDLNHYEQYF.

This sequence joins TRBV7-9 and TRBJ2-7; the match to TRBD1 covers 10 bases. V was clipped by 5 bases and J by 3 bases; unmatched bases: 7. Looked up from germline, CDR1 is SEHNR and CDR2 is FQNEAQ (reference sequence). CDR3 length: 15 residues. CDR3 sequence: CASSVPGQGIYEQYF. The DNA of the CDR3 is TGTGCCAGCAGCGTGCCGGGACAGGGGATCTACGAGCAGTACTTC.

The rearrangement uses TRBV12-3 or TRBV12-4 and TRBJ1-2; 9 nucleotides match TRBD1. This CDR3 region has 13 residues. The J segment lost 8 bases and the V segment lost 3 bases, leaving 4 bases of the junction unmatched. The chain's CDR3 is CASSFGTGLGYTF. In DNA, the CDR3 is TGTGCCAGCAGTTTCGGGACAGGGTTGGGCTACACCTTC.

The J gene is TRBJ2-1, the V gene TRBV11-2, with 7 bases lining up with TRBD2. V shed 1 base and J 0 bases; nucleotides not matched to a gene: 6. Germline V gene lookup returns CDR1 SGHAT and CDR2 FQNNGV. The CDR3 runs 17 residues. The CDR3 nucleotides read TGTGCCAGCAGCTTAGGACGGCGGGGGAGCTCCTACAATGAGCAGTTCTTC. Amino acids: CASSLGRRGSSYNEQFF. Together with reference TRBV11-2 and TRBJ2-1, the CDR3 gives the full variable domain: EAGVAQSPRYKIIEKRQSVAFWCNPISGHATLYWYQQILGQGPKLLIQFQNNGVVDDSQLPKDRFSAERLKGVDSTLKIQPAKLEDSAVYLCASSLGRRGSSYNEQFFGPGTRLTVL.

V is TRBV6-2 or TRBV6-3 and J is TRBJ1-1, with a possible D match to TRBD1 (5 bases). The V end was cut by 2 bases, the J end by 5 bases, with 12 bases between. Germline V gene data show CDR1 as MNHEY and CDR2 as SVGEGT. The CDR3 has 14 amino acids. CDR3 residues: CASSYRGLGTEAFF. The CDR3 DNA reads as TGTGCCAGCAGTTACCGGGGGTTGGGGACTGAAGCTTTCTTT.

The V and J genes are TRBV29-1 and TRBJ1-4; D ambiguous. The CDR3 runs 11 residues. Germline CDR1 reads SQVTM; CDR2 reads ANQGSEA. Trimming stripped 2 bases from V and 9 bases from J, with 7 bases between. The CDR3 nucleotides are TGCAGCGTTGAAACAGAGAAAAAACTGTTTTTT. This encodes CSVETEKKLFF.

The rearrangement uses TRBV18 and TRBJ2-3, with 10 positions matching TRBD1. Germline loops: CDR1 KGHSH, CDR2 LQKENI. V was pared by 2 bases and J by 4 bases, with 3 bases of the junction left unmatched. This CDR3 contains 15 residues. The CDR3 DNA sequence: TGTGCCAGCTCACCAAGGACAGGGGGACCAGATACGCAGTATTTT. Its protein is CASSPRTGGPDTQYF. Drawing the rest from reference TRBV18 and TRBJ2-3, the complete variable domain is NAGVMQNPRHLVRRRGQEARLRCSPMKGHSHVYWYRQLPEEGLKFMVYLQKENIIDESGMPKERFSAEFPKEGPSILRIQQVVRGDSAAYFCASSPRTGGPDTQYFGPGTRLTVL.

This clone was recorded a few times. The chain employs TRBV27 and TRBJ2-7, with D uncertain. Per the germline V gene, CDR1 is MNHEY and CDR2 is SMNVEV (reference sequence). Between the trimmed V and J ends, which lost 4 bases and 3 bases, there was a span of 10 bases. There are 13 residues in the CDR3. The DNA of the CDR3 is TGTGCCAGCAGTTACCGAGACAACTACGAGCAGTACTTC. Protein product: CASSYRDNYEQYF.

The chain couples TRBV7-5 to TRBJ2-6; the table's D call, TRBD1, has no DNA check behind it. TRBV7-5 is an annotated pseudogene. CDR3 length: 22 amino acids. This CDR3 is CARSLVDRGRTIPDSGANVLTF. CDR3 nucleotide sequence: TGTGCCAGAAGCTTAGTGGACAGGGGGCGAACAATTCCCGATTCTGGGGCCAACGTCCTGACTTTC.

This chain uses TRBV10-3 with TRBJ2-2; 7 positions agree with TRBD1. V was clipped by 3 bases and J by 3 bases; unmatched bases: 4. Germline values: CDR1 ENHRY, CDR2 SYGVKD. This CDR3 has 15 residues. The CDR3 region is CAISEPDRDTGELFF. CDR3 in DNA: TGTGCCATCAGTGAACCCGACAGGGACACCGGGGAGCTGTTTTTT.

The chain joins TRBV12-3 or TRBV12-4 to TRBJ1-2; the D is unclear. V gave up 0 bases and J gave up 7 bases, with 6 bases separating them. The CDR3 covers 12 residues. The CDR3 sequence: CASSLARTGYTF. The CDR3 coding sequence is TGTGCCAGCAGTTTAGCGCGAACTGGCTACACCTTC.

This clone was observed a handful of times. The chain is built from TRBV7-9 and TRBJ2-7; 7 nucleotides match TRBD1. Germline V gene sequence: CDR1 SEHNR, CDR2 FQNEAQ (reference sequence). The CDR3 spans 15 residues. J gave up 3 bases and V 1 base, and 6 bases lay outside the gene matches. CDR3 sequence reads: CASSLDRDSDYEQYF. The CDR3 region has the DNA TGTGCCAGCAGCTTAGATCGGGACAGCGACTACGAGCAGTACTTC.

This chain links TRBV6-2 or TRBV6-3 with TRBJ2-7; D call uncertain. The length of the CDR3 is 11 residues. Deletions cut 2 bases from V and 3 bases from J, with 2 bases between. Germline CDR1 reads MNHEY; CDR2 reads SVGEGT. DNA for the CDR3: TGTGCCAGCAGTTACCTCTACGAGCAGTACTTC. Its translation is CASSYLYEQYF.

CDR3 sequence: CASSPRQGRQNEQYF. The CDR3 DNA reads as TGTGCCAGCAGCCCACGACAGGGACGGCAAAACGAGCAGTACTTC. V and J are TRBV13 and TRBJ2-7; 7 bases align to TRBD1. The junction had 12 bases not matched to a gene; V was cut back by 5 bases and J by 5 bases. CDR1 is PRHDT, CDR2 FYEKMQ, per germline (reference sequence). This CDR3 has 15 amino acids.

This clone was counted a single time. This chain uses TRBV6-2 or TRBV6-3 with TRBJ2-3; D possibly corresponds to TRBD2 (6 bases). CDR3 length: 19 amino acids. CDR1 MNHEY and CDR2 SVGEGT come from the germline V gene. With 0 bases removed from V and 0 bases from J, the gap between germline ends came to 19 bases. This CDR3 is CASSYSAVRRELSTDTQYF. CDR3 coding DNA: TGTGCCAGCAGTTACTCTGCAGTGAGACGGGAGCTCAGCACAGATACGCAGTATTTT.

This clone has just one count. This chain uses TRBV4-3 with TRBJ2-5; the match to TRBD1 covers 12 bases. The CDR3 sequence is 15 residues long. J gave up 3 bases and V 3 bases, and 2 bases lay outside the gene matches. Germline-derived CDR1 and CDR2 are LGHNA and YSLEER. The CDR3 coding sequence is TGCGCCAGCAGCCAGGGGACAGGGGGCGAAGAGACCCAGTACTTC. Its translation: CASSQGTGGEETQYF.

The V gene is TRBV27, the J gene TRBJ2-3; 8 nucleotides align to TRBD1. Looked up from germline, CDR1 is MNHEY and CDR2 is SMNVEV (reference sequence). The CDR3 runs to 16 residues. V was clipped by 5 bases and J by 0 bases; unmatched bases: 7. The CDR3: CASSTRTGTSTDTQYF. In DNA form, the CDR3 reads TGTGCCAGCAGTACCCGGACAGGGACTAGCACAGATACGCAGTATTTT.